What follows describes a single T cell receptor (beta chain). Its antigen is unknown. No base qualities exist here, and no much larger clone lies one base off it. This entry belongs to a study of OX40 agonist ivuxolimab in advanced cancers. In terms of the full investigation: Ivuxolimab was a fully human IgG2 agonistic monoclonal antibody targeting the costimulatory receptor OX40 (CD134). Intravenous ivuxolimab was administered to patients every 2 weeks at six dose levels: 0.01, 0.1, 0.3, 1.5, 3 and 10 mg/kg. Of the roughly 52 patients in dose escalation, about 20 had hepatocellular carcinoma, some 15 had melanoma, 9 had renal cell carcinoma and 9 had head and neck cancer. The dose-escalation cohort was about 86% male with a mean age of around 64 years, ranging from about 23 to 85. Patients were allowed to have had prior anti-PD-1, anti-PD-L1 or anti-CTLA-4 therapy, and approximately 39% of the dose-escalation patients had been treated with checkpoint inhibitors. Three dose-escalation patients achieved partial responses, one with hepatocellular carcinoma and two with cutaneous melanoma. Peripheral TCRbeta sequencing was intended to test whether TCR sequence diversity was altered and clonal T-cell expansion was caused by ivuxolimab. The paper covers the monotherapy dose-escalation part of the phase I ivuxolimab trial, which included N ≈ 50 patients. Findings and caveats that apply to the study as a whole: Low levels of normalized T-cell clonal expansion were also shown by some nonresponding patients. After ivuxolimab, more expanded clones were found on average in CD8+ T cells than in CD4+ T cells. In the 0.1-3.0 mg/kg groups, partial responders were among the patients with the lowest normalized peripheral clonal expansion, particularly in CD8+ T cells. At doses of 0.1 to 3.0 mg/kg, clonal expansion of both CD4+ and CD8+ T cells in blood was seen between baseline and week 6. Antigen specificity was not determined for the clonally expanded peripheral T cells.

The trial excluded patients who had a history of autoimmune disease or who were on systemic immunosuppression. Peripheral blood for TCR sequencing was collected from all dose cohorts at baseline, on cycle 4 day 1, and on cycle 7 day 1. Samples came from an open-label, multicenter, first-in-human phase I dose-escalation trial of ivuxolimab. Adults with locally advanced or metastatic head and neck squamous cell, hepatocellular, melanoma or renal cell carcinoma were enrolled in the trial. Before TCR sequencing, CD4+ and CD8+ T cells were separately sorted from peripheral blood. The V and J ends are trimmed by 4 bases and 4 bases, leaving 14 bases between them. The CDR3, from cysteine to phenylalanine, totals 14 residues. Only the CDR3 DNA is retained, 42 bases long and in frame from the first base. CDR1 and CDR2, per the germline V gene, are SGHDN and FVKESK. Genomic DNA was extracted from sorted cells for sequencing of the TCRbeta CDR3 region. The immunoSEQ Assay was used for sequencing of TCRbeta CDR3 regions. TCRdb stores this immuneACCESS table with in-frame sequences only. Part of the clones is absent; in the studies checked, under half of the shortfall reflects unresolved V genes, and no reason is known for the rest. The sample profile shows about 47,000 clones; around 90% of them were found once. 11% to 15% of the sample lies in the top ten.

The TCR comes from an adult with an advanced solid tumor such as melanoma, head and neck, liver or kidney cancer. The sequences come from CD4+ or CD8+ T cells sorted from blood, collected in a trial of the OX40 agonist ivuxolimab. The chain was built from TRBV14 and TRBJ2-7; no D gene call is confident. The sequenced DNA is TGTGCCAGCAGCCGCGTAGGACCTGCTTACGAGCAGTACTTC. It translates as CASSRVGPAYEQYF.